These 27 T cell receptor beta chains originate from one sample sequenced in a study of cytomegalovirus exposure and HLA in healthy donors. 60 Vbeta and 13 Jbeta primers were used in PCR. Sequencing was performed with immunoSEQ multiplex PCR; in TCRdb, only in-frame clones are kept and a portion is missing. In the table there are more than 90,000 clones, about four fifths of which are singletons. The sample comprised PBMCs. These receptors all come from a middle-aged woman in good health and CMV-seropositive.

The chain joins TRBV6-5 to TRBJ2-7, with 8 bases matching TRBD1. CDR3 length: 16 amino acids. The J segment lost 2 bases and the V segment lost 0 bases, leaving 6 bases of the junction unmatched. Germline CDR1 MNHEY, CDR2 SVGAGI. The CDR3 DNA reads TGTGCCAGCAGTTACTCCCCTGGGACAGGCACCTACGAGCAGTACTTC. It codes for CASSYSPGTGTYEQYF.

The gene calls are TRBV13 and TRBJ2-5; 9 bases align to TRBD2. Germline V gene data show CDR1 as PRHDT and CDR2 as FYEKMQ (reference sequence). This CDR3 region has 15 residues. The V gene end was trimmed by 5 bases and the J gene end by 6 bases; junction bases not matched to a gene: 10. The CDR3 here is CASSVGGRARQTQYF. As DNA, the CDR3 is TGTGCCAGCAGCGTCGGCGGGAGGGCCCGGCAGACCCAGTACTTC.

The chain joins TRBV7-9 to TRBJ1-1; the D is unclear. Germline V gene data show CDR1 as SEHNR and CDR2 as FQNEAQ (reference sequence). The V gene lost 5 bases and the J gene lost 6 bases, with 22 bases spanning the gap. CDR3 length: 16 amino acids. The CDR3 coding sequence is TGTGCCAGCAGCCTACCCGGGTATAGAGGCGACTCTGAAGCTTTCTTT. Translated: CASSLPGYRGDSEAFF.

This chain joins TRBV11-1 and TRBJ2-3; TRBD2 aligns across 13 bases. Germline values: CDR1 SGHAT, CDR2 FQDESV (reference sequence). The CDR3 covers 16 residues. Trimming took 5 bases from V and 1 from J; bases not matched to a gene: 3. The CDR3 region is CASSHGTSGGTDTQYF. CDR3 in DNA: TGTGCCAGCAGCCACGGGACTAGCGGGGGCACAGATACGCAGTATTTT.

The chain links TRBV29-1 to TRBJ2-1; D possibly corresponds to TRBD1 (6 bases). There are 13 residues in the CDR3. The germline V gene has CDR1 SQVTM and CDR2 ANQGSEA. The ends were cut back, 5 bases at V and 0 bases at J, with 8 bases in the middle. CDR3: CSVQGSSYNEQFF. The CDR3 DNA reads TGCAGCGTTCAGGGGAGCTCCTACAATGAGCAGTTCTTC.

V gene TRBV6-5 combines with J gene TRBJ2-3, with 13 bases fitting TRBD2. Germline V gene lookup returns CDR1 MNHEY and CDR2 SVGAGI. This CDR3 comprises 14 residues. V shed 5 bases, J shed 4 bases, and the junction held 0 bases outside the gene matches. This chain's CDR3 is CASSGLAGADTQYF. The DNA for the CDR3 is TGTGCCAGCAGTGGACTAGCGGGAGCAGATACGCAGTATTTT.

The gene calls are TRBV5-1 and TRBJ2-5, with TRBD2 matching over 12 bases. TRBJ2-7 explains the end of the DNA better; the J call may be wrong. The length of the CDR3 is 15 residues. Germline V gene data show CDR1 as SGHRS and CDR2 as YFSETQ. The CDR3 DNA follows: TGCGCCAGCAGCTCACCGACTAGCGGGAGTTACGAGCAGTACTTC. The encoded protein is CASSSPTSGSYEQYF.

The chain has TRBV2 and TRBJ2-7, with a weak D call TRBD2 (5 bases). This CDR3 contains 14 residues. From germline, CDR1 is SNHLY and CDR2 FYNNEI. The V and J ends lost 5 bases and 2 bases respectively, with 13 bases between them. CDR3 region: CASSREGGAYEQYF. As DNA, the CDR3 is TGTGCCAGCAGTCGCGAAGGAGGAGCCTACGAGCAGTACTTC.

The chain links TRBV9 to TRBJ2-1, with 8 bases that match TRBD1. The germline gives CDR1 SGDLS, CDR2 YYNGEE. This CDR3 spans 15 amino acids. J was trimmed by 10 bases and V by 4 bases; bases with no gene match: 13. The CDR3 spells CASSPAGTGGLEQFF. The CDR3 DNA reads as TGTGCCAGCAGCCCAGCCGGGACAGGAGGACTAGAGCAGTTCTTC.

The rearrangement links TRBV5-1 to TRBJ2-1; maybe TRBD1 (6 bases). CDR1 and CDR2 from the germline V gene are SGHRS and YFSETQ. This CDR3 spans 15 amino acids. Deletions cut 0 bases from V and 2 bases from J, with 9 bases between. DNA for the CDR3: TGCGCCAGCAGCTTGGGTGGACAGACCTACAATGAGCAGTTCTTC. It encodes CASSLGGQTYNEQFF. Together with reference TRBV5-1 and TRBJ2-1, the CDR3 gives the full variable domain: KAGVTQTPRYLIKTRGQQVTLSCSPISGHRSVSWYQQTPGQGLQFLFEYFSETQRNKGNFPGRFSGRQFSNSRSEMNVSTLELGDSALYLCASSLGGQTYNEQFFGPGTRLTVL.

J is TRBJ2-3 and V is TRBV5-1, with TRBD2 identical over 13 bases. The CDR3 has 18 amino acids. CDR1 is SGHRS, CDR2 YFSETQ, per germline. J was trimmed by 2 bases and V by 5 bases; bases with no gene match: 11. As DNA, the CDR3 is TGCGCCAGCAGGAAATCGAGGACTAGCGGGAGTATCACAGATACGCAGTATTTT. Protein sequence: CASRKSRTSGSITDTQYF.

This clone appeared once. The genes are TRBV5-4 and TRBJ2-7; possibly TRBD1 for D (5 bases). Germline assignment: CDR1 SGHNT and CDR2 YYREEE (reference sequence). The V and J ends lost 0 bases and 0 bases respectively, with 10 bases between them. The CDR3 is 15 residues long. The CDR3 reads CASSLARVFSYEQYF. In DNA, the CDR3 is TGTGCCAGCAGCTTGGCCAGGGTATTCTCCTACGAGCAGTACTTC.

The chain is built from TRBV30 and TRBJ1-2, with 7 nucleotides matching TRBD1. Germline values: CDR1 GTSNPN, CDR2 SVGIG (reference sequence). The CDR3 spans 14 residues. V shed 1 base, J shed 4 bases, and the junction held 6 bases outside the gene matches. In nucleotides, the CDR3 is TGTGCCTGGAGTGAAGACGGGACAGCCTATGGCTACACCTTC. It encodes CAWSEDGTAYGYTF.

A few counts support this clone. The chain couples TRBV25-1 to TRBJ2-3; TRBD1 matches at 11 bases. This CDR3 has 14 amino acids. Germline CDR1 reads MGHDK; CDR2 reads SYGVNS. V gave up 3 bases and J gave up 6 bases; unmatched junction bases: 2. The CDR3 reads CASSDGQGADTQYF. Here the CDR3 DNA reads TGTGCCAGCAGTGATGGACAGGGGGCCGATACGCAGTATTTT.

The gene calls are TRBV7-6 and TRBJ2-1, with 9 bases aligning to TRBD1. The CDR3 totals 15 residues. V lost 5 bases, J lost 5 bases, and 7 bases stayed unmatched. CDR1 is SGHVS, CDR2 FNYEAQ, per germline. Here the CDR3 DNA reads TGTGCCAGCAGCCCATTAGGGACAGGGAACAATGAGCAGTTCTTC. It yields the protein CASSPLGTGNNEQFF. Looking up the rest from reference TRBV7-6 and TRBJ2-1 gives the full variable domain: GAGVSQSPRYKVTKRGQDVALRCDPISGHVSLYWYRQALGQGPEFLTYFNYEAQQDKSGLPNDRFSAERPEGSISTLTIQRTEQRDSAMYRCASSPLGTGNNEQFFGPGTRLTVL.

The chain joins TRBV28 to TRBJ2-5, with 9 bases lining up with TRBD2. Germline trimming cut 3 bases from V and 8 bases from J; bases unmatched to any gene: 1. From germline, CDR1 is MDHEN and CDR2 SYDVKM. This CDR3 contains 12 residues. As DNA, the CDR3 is TGTGCCAGCAGTTTTAGCGGGAGTACCCAGTACTTC. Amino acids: CASSFSGSTQYF.

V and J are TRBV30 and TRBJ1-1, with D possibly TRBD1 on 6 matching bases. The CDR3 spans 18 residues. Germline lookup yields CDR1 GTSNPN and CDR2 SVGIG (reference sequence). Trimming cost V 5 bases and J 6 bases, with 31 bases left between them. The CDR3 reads CAWLPGTLSSTGPAEAFF. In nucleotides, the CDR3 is TGTGCCTGGCTACCCGGGACACTAAGTTCTACAGGCCCCGCTGAAGCTTTCTTT.

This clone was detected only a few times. DNA of the CDR3: TGCAGCGTATTCTCTAACAGGGCTACTGAAGCTTTCTTT. Protein product: CSVFSNRATEAFF. The chain carries TRBV29-1 and TRBJ1-1, with TRBD1 as a possible D gene (6 bases). Germline assignment: CDR1 SQVTM and CDR2 ANQGSEA. This CDR3 has 13 amino acids. The ends were cut back, 6 bases at V and 5 bases at J, with 16 bases in the middle.

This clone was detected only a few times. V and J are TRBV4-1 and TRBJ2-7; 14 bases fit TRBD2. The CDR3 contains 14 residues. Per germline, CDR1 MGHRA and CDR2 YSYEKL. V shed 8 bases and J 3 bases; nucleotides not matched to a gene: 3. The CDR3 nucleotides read TGCGCCAGCGCCGGGACTAGCGGGAGCTACGAGCAGTACTTC. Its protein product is CASAGTSGSYEQYF.

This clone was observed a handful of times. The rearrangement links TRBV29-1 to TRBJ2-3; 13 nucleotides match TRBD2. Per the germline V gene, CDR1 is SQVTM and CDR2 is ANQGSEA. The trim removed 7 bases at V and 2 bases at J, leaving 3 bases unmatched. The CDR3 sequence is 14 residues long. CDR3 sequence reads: CSGLAGGITDTQYF. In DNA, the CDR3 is TGCAGCGGACTAGCGGGAGGTATCACAGATACGCAGTATTTT.

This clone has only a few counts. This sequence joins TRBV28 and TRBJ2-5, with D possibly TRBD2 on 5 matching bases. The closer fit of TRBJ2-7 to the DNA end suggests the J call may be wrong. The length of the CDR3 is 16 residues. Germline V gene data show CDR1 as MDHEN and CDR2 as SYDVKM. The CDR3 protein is CASSLRVRGSSYEQYF. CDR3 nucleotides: TGTGCCAGCAGTTTGAGGGTACGGGGTTCGTCCTACGAGCAGTACTTC.

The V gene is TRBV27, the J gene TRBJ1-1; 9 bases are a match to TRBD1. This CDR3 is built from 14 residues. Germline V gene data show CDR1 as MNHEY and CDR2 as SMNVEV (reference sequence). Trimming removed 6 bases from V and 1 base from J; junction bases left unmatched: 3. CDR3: CASRLQGANTEAFF. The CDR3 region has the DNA TGTGCCAGCAGATTACAGGGGGCGAACACTGAAGCTTTCTTT.

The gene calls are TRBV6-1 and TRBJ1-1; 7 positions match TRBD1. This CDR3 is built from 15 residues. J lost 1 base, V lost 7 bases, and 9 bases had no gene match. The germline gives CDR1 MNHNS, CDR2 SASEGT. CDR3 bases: TGTGCCAGCACCCCCCCGACAGGGACGAACACTGAAGCTTTCTTT. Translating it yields CASTPPTGTNTEAFF.

The CDR3 region has the DNA TGTGCCAGCAGTTACAGCGGAACTCAAGAGACCCAGTACTTC. Translated: CASSYSGTQETQYF. The chain joins TRBV6-5 to TRBJ2-5, with TRBD2 as a possible D gene (5 bases). Germline V gene sequence: CDR1 MNHEY, CDR2 SVGAGI. This CDR3 has 14 residues. The ends were cut back, 2 bases at V and 2 bases at J, with 9 bases in the middle.

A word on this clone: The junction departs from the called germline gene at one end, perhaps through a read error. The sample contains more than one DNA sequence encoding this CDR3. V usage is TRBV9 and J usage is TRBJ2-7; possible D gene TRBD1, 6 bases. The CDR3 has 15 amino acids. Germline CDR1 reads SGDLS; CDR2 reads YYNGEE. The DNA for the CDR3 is TGCGCCAGCAGCGTAGGTCCTGGGGGCCGCTACGAGCAGTACTTC. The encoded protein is CASSVGPGGRYEQYF. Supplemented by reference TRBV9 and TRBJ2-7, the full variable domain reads DSGVTQTPKHLITATGQRVTLRCSPRSGDLSVYWYQQSLDQGLQFLIQYYNGEERAKGNILERFSAQQFPDLHSELNLSSLELGDSALYFCASSVGPGGRYEQYFGPGTRLTVT.

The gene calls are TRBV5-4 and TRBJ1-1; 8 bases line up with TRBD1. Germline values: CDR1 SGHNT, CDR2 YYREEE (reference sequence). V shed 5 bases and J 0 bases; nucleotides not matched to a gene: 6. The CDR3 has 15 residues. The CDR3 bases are TGTGCCAGCAGGCAACAGGGGGGCCTGAACACTGAAGCTTTCTTT. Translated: CASRQQGGLNTEAFF.

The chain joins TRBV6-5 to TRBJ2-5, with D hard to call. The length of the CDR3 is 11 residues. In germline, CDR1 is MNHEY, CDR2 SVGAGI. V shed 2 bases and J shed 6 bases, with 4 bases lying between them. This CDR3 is CASSYAQTQYF. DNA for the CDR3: TGTGCCAGCAGTTACGCGCAGACCCAGTACTTC.